One sample yielded the 14 T cell receptor beta chains listed below, sequenced in a study of shared clonotypes between healthy human individuals. TCRdb's table, derived via immunoSEQ multiplex PCR, lists solely in-frame clones and lacks some. The profile shows some 700,000 clones, roughly 87% of them singletons. Sequences were obtained from memory CD8+ T cells from PBMCs. Subset: CD45RO+ cells pooled with CCR7-negative TemRA cells. The receptors stem from a man aged 18-30 years in good health. Some clones in this sample may be carry-over from other donors' samples.

V is TRBV4-1 and J is TRBJ2-7; D gene uncertain. Germline V CDR1 and CDR2: MGHRA, YSYEKL. Between the trimmed V and J ends, which lost 0 bases and 1 base, there was a span of 7 bases. CDR3 length equals 14 residues. CDR3 sequence (DNA): TGCGCCAGCAGCCAAGAAGGAGCTTCCTACGAGCAGTACTTC. Protein sequence: CASSQEGASYEQYF.

The V and J genes are TRBV4-3 and TRBJ2-3, with a possible D match to TRBD2 (6 bases). The CDR3 length is 15 residues. Germline loops: CDR1 LGHNA, CDR2 YSLEER. V was clipped by 1 base and J by 2 bases, with 10 bases between them. DNA of the CDR3: TGCGCCAGCAGCCAAGTTGGGGGGTCCACAGATACGCAGTATTTT. Translation: CASSQVGGSTDTQYF.

This clone was picked up a small number of times. The chain couples TRBV9 to TRBJ1-1; weak D call: TRBD1 (5 bases). The germline CDR1 and CDR2 sequences are SGDLS and YYNGEE. Trimming shortened V by 4 bases and J by 0 bases, and 10 bases separated the two germline ends. This CDR3 spans 14 amino acids. The CDR3 region is CASSLAGLNTEAFF. The CDR3 coding sequence is TGTGCCAGCAGCTTAGCAGGGCTGAACACTGAAGCTTTCTTT.

This clone was seen a single time. The genes are TRBV5-6 and TRBJ2-2; possibly TRBD1 or TRBD2 for D (6 bases each). The CDR3 is 17 residues long. Trimming left V 4 bases short and J 3 bases short, with 19 bases between. The germline CDR1 and CDR2 sequences are SGHDT and YYEEEE. This CDR3 reads CASSRRGDWSHTGELFF. Here the CDR3 DNA reads TGTGCCAGCAGCCGGAGGGGGGATTGGAGTCACACCGGGGAGCTGTTTTTT.

The chain combines TRBV28 with TRBJ1-5, with D perhaps matching TRBD1 (5 bases). Germline CDR1 reads MDHEN; CDR2 reads SYDVKM. V was clipped by 5 bases and J by 3 bases, with 14 bases between them. This CDR3 contains 15 residues. The chain's CDR3 is CASSPPGGYNQPQHF. CDR3 DNA: TGTGCCAGCAGTCCCCCCGGGGGTTACAATCAGCCCCAGCATTTT. Drawing the rest from reference TRBV28 and TRBJ1-5, the complete variable domain is DVKVTQSSRYLVKRTGEKVFLECVQDMDHENMFWYRQDPGLGLRLIYFSYDVKMKEKGDIPEGYSVSREKKERFSLILESASTNQTSMYLCASSPPGGYNQPQHFGDGTRLSIL.

This clone occurred a few times. The genes are TRBV5-4 and TRBJ1-1; possibly TRBD1 for D (5 bases). CDR1 is SGHNT, CDR2 YYREEE, per germline (reference sequence). The CDR3 totals 14 residues. V was cut by 2 bases and J by 4 bases, with 12 bases left in between. The CDR3 here is CASSLPGLGTEAFF. CDR3 nucleotides: TGTGCCAGCAGCTTACCAGGGTTGGGCACTGAAGCTTTCTTT.

The table lists this clone with a count of one. The rearrangement uses TRBV11-2 and TRBJ2-7; 11 bases are a match to TRBD1. The V and J ends lost 5 bases and 2 bases, in that order; junction bases with no gene match: 14. The CDR3 is made up of 18 amino acids. Germline V gene lookup returns CDR1 SGHAT and CDR2 FQNNGV. CDR3 DNA sequence: TGTGCCAGCAGCGCGGACAGGGGGCGAGACTTGACTACCTACGAGCAGTACTTC. Translation gives CASSADRGRDLTTYEQYF.

Details on this clone: This sample also contains other DNA sequences that code for the same CDR3. The genes are TRBV29-1 and TRBJ2-7, with 9 positions matching TRBD1. The CDR3 extends over 13 amino acids. Germline CDR1 SQVTM, CDR2 ANQGSEA. After removal of 4 bases from V and 2 bases from J, the junction contained 3 bases not matched to a gene. The DNA for the CDR3 is TGCAGCGTTGTGGGACAGGGCCCCTACGAGCAGTACTTC. Translated, it gives CSVVGQGPYEQYF.

The rearrangement joins TRBV28 to TRBJ2-7; D might be TRBD1 or TRBD2, each matching 5 bases. Germline V gene lookup returns CDR1 MDHEN and CDR2 SYDVKM. The CDR3 sequence is 16 residues long. Trimming pared 3 bases from V and 2 bases from J, leaving 17 bases between. The DNA for the CDR3 is TGTGCCAGCAGTTTCGACCGGGACGACCGAACCTACGAGCAGTACTTC. Translation: CASSFDRDDRTYEQYF. The entire variable domain, with the rest obtained from reference TRBV28 and TRBJ2-7, is as follows: DVKVTQSSRYLVKRTGEKVFLECVQDMDHENMFWYRQDPGLGLRLIYFSYDVKMKEKGDIPEGYSVSREKKERFSLILESASTNQTSMYLCASSFDRDDRTYEQYFGPGTRLTVT.

The rearrangement joins TRBV5-1 to TRBJ2-7; 7 bases map to TRBD2. The V gene's germline CDR1 is SGHRS and CDR2 YFSETQ. The junction had 1 base not matched to a gene; V was cut back by 7 bases and J by 0 bases. This CDR3 contains 12 residues. CDR3: CASGEGSYEQYF. CDR3 in DNA: TGCGCCAGCGGGGAGGGCTCCTACGAGCAGTACTTC.

V gene TRBV4-1 combines with J gene TRBJ2-7; 7 bases are shared with TRBD2. The J segment lost 2 bases and the V segment lost 0 bases, leaving 4 bases of the junction unmatched. Germline V gene data show CDR1 as MGHRA and CDR2 as YSYEKL. The CDR3 length is 15 residues. CDR3 sequence (DNA): TGCGCCAGCAGCCAAGAGAGCGGGGAAGCCTACGAGCAGTACTTC. Amino acids: CASSQESGEAYEQYF.

The V gene is TRBV28, the J gene TRBJ2-1; D not resolved. Trimming stripped 3 bases from V and 4 bases from J, with 16 bases between. CDR1 is MDHEN and CDR2 is SYDVKM in the germline V gene. The CDR3 loop spans 16 amino acids. The CDR3 coding sequence is TGTGCCAGCAGTTTCGGGTGGGCTAGGGCGTACAATGAGCAGTTCTTC. It codes for CASSFGWARAYNEQFF.

This CDR3 reads CASSQEGGLYNEQFF. The CDR3 coding sequence is TGCGCCAGCAGCCAAGAAGGGGGGCTTTACAATGAGCAGTTCTTC. The gene calls are TRBV4-1 and TRBJ2-1; D might be TRBD1 or TRBD2, each matching 6 bases. Looked up from germline, CDR1 is MGHRA and CDR2 is YSYEKL. Trimming stripped 0 bases from V and 4 bases from J, with 10 bases between. The CDR3 sequence is 15 residues long.

The CDR3, as DNA: TGTGCCACTTCGCCGGACGGAAACACCATATATTTT. Its translation is CATSPDGNTIYF. This sequence joins TRBV9 and TRBJ1-3; no definite D call. Germline V gene sequence: CDR1 SGDLS, CDR2 YYNGEE. This CDR3 is 12 amino acids long. V was trimmed by 9 bases and J by 4 bases, leaving 11 bases between them.